This T cell receptor beta chain originates from a study of cytomegalovirus exposure and HLA in healthy donors. The trim removed 6 bases at V and 5 bases at J, leaving 6 bases unmatched. The CDR3 covers 13 residues. Germline V gene lookup returns CDR1 MNHEY and CDR2 SVGAGI. Study-level findings and limits: Per published reports, the classifier diagnosed cytomegalovirus status with high specificity and sensitivity. Testing in vitro showed three CMV-associated chains specific for CMV antigens. It was assumed in the presence/absence analyses that sequencing depth was roughly uniform across donors.

To note about this clone: The antigen is not known.

60 Vbeta and 13 Jbeta primers were used in PCR. Generated by immunoSEQ multiplex PCR, the TCRdb table keeps only in-frame clones and is missing some. The sample has around 100,000 clones; around three quarters are singletons. V and J are TRBV6-5 and TRBJ2-5; 7 positions match TRBD1. This TCR was sampled from a woman aged 18-29 years in good health and CMV-seropositive. The sample taken for sequencing was PBMCs. The CDR3 coding sequence is TGTGCCAGCAGGGAGACAGGGCCGGAGACCCAGTACTTC. Its protein product is CASRETGPETQYF.